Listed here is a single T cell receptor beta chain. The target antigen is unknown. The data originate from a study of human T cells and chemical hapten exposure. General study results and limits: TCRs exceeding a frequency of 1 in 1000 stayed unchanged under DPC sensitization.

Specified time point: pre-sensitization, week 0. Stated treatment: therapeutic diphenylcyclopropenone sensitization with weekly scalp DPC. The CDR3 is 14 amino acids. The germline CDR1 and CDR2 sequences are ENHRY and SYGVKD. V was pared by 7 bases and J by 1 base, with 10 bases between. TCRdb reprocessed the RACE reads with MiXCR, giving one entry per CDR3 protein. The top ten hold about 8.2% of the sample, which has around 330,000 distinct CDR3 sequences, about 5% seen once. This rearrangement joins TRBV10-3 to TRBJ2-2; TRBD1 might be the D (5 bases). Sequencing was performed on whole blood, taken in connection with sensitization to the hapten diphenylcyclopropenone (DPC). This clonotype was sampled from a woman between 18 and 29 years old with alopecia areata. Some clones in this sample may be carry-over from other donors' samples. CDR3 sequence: CAIKGRENTGELFF. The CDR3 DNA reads TGTGCCATCAAAGGCAGGGAGAACACCGGGGAGCTGTTTTTT.